This T cell receptor beta chain stems from a study of T cell responses to AZD1222 COVID-19 vaccine. The study, taken as a whole, reports: Spike-specific TCR repertoires showed rising breadth and depth after two AZD1222 doses. Repertoires were collected only later (after the peak T cell response had occurred).

There are 16 residues in the CDR3. The V end was cut by 4 bases, the J end by 4 bases, with 16 bases between. The germline V gene encodes CDR1 MNHNS and CDR2 SASEGT. The data were produced by immunoSEQ multiplex PCR, yet TCRdb's version contains in-frame clones alone and is incomplete. The sample lists around 110,000 clones; about 90% were seen once. As concerns this clone: Its antigen is still unknown.

V and J are TRBV6-1 and TRBJ2-2, with D maybe TRBD1 (6 bases). Sequences were derived from peripheral blood, sampled on day 0 of AZD1222 vaccination. The receptor was isolated from an adult in good health. CDR3 DNA sequence: TGTGCCAGCAGTGCGAACCCCAGGGGTGGCACCGGGGAGCTGTTTTTT. Encoded protein: CASSANPRGGTGELFF.